This T cell receptor beta chain was sequenced during a study of shared clonotypes between healthy human individuals. With 0 bases clipped from V and 6 bases from J, the junction kept 12 bases outside the gene matches. Germline CDR1 and CDR2: SGHTA and FQGNSA. The CDR3 is made up of 17 amino acids. Profiled with immunoSEQ multiplex PCR; TCRdb holds only in-frame clones, not every one. The table has about 1.5 million clones, over 95% seen once; the top ten hold approximately 1.1%. All donors qualified as healthy HIV-negative adults and had experienced no recent acute infections or vaccinations. The source is a man aged 30 to 39 in good health. The specimen was naive CD4+ T cells sorted from blood. Subset denoted: CD45RA+ positively selected. The chain uses TRBV7-2 and TRBJ2-3, with 7 positions matching TRBD2. CDR3 in amino acids: CASSLARGRAWLDTQYF. CDR3 nucleotides: TGTGCCAGCAGCTTAGCGAGAGGGAGGGCCTGGTTGGATACGCAGTATTTT.